This T cell receptor (beta chain) was sequenced in a study of cytomegalovirus exposure and HLA in healthy donors. The study's findings and limits: The majority of CMV-associated TCR beta chains were reported as apparently HLA-restricted in a later analysis. Most TCRs appeared rarely, but some public TCRs recurred in many donors. It was likely that a cluster of highly shared sequence variants was a sequencing artifact.

Regarding this clone: Its target is unknown.

The primer mix had 60 Vbeta and 13 Jbeta primers. Repertoires were generated with immunoSEQ multiplex PCR, while TCRdb's copy carries only in-frame clones and drops some. The sample has approximately 200,000 clones, about 79% seen once. This TCR was sampled from a boy between 2 and 10 years old in good health and CMV-seronegative. Sequencing was carried out using PBMCs.

CDR3: CAWSGGLAETQYF. As DNA, the CDR3 is TGTGCCTGGAGTGGGGGACTAGCGGAGACCCAGTACTTC. The chain links TRBV30 to TRBJ2-5; TRBD2 aligns across 10 bases. Germline CDR1 GTSNPN, CDR2 SVGIG (reference sequence). This CDR3 region has 13 residues. J lost 5 bases, V lost 1 base, and 1 base had no gene match.